This TCR beta chain stems from a study of neoadjuvant nivolumab and ipilimumab in lung cancer (dated by TCRdb to the early 2020s). At the level of the whole study: Nivolumab was given at 3 mg/kg intravenously on days 1, 15 and 29, and the combination arm added ipilimumab 1 mg/kg on day 1 only. For each study arm, the primary endpoint of the trial was the rate of major pathologic response (MPR) in the intention-to-treat population. A total of about 46 patients with operable NSCLC were treated in the trial, with around 23 randomized to nivolumab monotherapy and roughly 20 randomized to nivolumab plus ipilimumab. The study compared TCR repertoires in pretherapy (baseline) peripheral blood with TCR repertoires in tumors resected at surgery after neoadjuvant immune checkpoint blockade. Seven patients had matched pretherapy and resected tumor pairs analyzed, with four treated with nivolumab and three with nivolumab plus ipilimumab.

What the research found in general, with its limitations: TCR richness in pretherapy blood showed a positive correlation with richness in tumors resected after neoadjuvant therapy (Spearman R of about 0.77). A small number of samples was subjected to TCR sequencing. Greater TCR richness and clonality were observed in resected tumors than in tumor-adjacent uninvolved lung, and increases were observed in more dual-therapy-treated tumors. No significant correlation was found between TCR clonality and pathologic tumor regression, and only a single major-pathologic-response sample was available for the analysis of TCR clonality versus pathologic tumor regression. From pretherapy to surgery, increases in tumor T-cell richness and clonality were observed in three of three dual-therapy tumors but in only two of four nivolumab-treated tumors.

Receptors were amplified or captured by the immunoSEQ multiplex PCR assay. As for the original processing: Richness and clonality were used to summarize the repertoires, and clones that significantly expanded or contracted between pre- and post-therapy samples were identified. TCRdb provides this immuneACCESS table in a form limited to in-frame rearrangements. Some clones are lacking; in checked studies, under half of them reflect an unresolved V gene, and why the rest are absent is not known. D and trimming come from the DNA, and the V and J calls and clone size come from that table. For this sample there are more than 25,000 clones; around four fifths appear just once. Around 9.3% of the sample is held by the ten biggest clonotypes. Sample time point, as interpreted from the label and publication: at surgical resection after neoadjuvant nivolumab +/- ipilimumab. Samples came from the phase 2 randomized NEOSTAR trial, which tested neoadjuvant nivolumab or nivolumab plus ipilimumab followed by surgery in operable NSCLC.

This clone was observed a single time. The target of this receptor is not known. Base quality data are lacking; no much larger clone is found one base away. Material: tumor tissue, obtained after neoadjuvant nivolumab, alone or with ipilimumab, at or shortly before surgery. The clonotype originates from an adult with non-small cell lung cancer.

The CDR3 here reads CASTGRAGSADTQYF. Read as DNA, the sequence is TGTGCCTCCACAGGTCGGGCGGGATCGGCAGATACGCAGTATTTT. Recombination joined TRBV30 with TRBJ2-3, and possibly TRBD2, on 6 matching bases. The germline ends are 21 bases apart after V is trimmed by 7 bases and J by 4 bases. The germline V gene (reference sequence) gives CDR1 as GTSNPN and CDR2 as SVGIG. CDR3 length: 15 amino acids, cysteine to phenylalanine. CDR3 DNA is the only sequence kept; it has 45 bases, read in frame from the first base.